This TCR beta chain emerged from a study of beta chain features in type 1 diabetes. Overall study findings and caveats: A pattern of fewer insertions and more deletions at VDJ junctions was seen in type 1 diabetes patients. TCRB CDR3 length was moderately but significantly reduced in all four CD4+ subsets of Type 1 diabetes patients.

This clone appeared a few times. Its antigen is still unknown. In the same sample, other DNA sequences code for this CDR3. Reverse transcribing all isolated RNA meant expressed TCRB transcripts were sequenced. TCRdb's copy holds only in-frame clones and misses some; the assay was immunoSEQ multiplex PCR. The sample holds a few hundred thousand clones, approximately 25% seen once. V was pared by 3 bases and J by 6 bases, with 3 bases between. CDR1 and CDR2 from the germline V gene are MDHEN and SYDVKM. The CDR3 spans 11 residues. Researchers reported sorting CD4+ naive, central memory, regulatory and stem cell-like memory cells via CD45RO/CCR7/CD25/CD127/CD95/CD27.

The clonotype comes from a woman under 40 with type 1 diabetes. J is TRBJ1-5 and V is TRBV28; D is ambiguous. Sequenced input: naive CD4+ T cells from blood. This CDR3 is CASSLRQPQHF. Here the CDR3 DNA reads TGTGCCAGCAGTTTGCGTCAGCCCCAGCATTTT.